This T cell receptor beta chain was recovered during a study of brain T cells in children with intractable seizures (dated by TCRdb to about 2021). About the investigation overall: Resected brain tissue from roughly 50 pediatric epilepsy surgery cases was first screened for immune gene transcripts using a NanoString immunology panel. Among the approximately twelve selected surgery cases, pre-surgery blood was additionally sequenced for eight, leaving four cases with brain tissue only.

Results the study describes overall, beyond this receptor: Viral specificity was inferred solely from CDR3 sequence similarity, and the HCMV serostatus of the patients was not known. Because pre- and post-surgery blood were sequenced to different depths, clones absent from the pre-surgery sample may reflect undersampling.

V lost 1 base and J lost 2 bases; the stretch between them is 5 bases long. From a lookup of the germline V gene (reference sequence), CDR1 and CDR2 are SEHNR and FQNEAQ. The CDR3 goes from the cysteine to the phenylalanine over 13 residues. CDR3 DNA is the only sequence kept; it has 39 bases, read in frame from the first base. What the time point label conveys for this sample: blood from clinic visit 5 months post-surgery; TSC patient then seizure free. The surgery cases showing the highest brain T cell transcript signatures were chosen for TCR beta chain sequencing of brain tissue and, when available, of blood. Prior to surgery, the patients had been treated with at least one anti-epileptic drug. The TCR-sequenced patients were children whose drug-resistant epilepsy was caused by tuberous sclerosis complex, focal cortical dysplasia, Rasmussen encephalitis or hemimegalencephaly. The Monarch genomic DNA purification kit was used to extract bulk genomic DNA from unsorted brain tissue and whole blood.

The immunoSEQ assay was applied to genomic DNA to generate the TCR beta chain sequences. As for the original processing: CDR3 sequences that did not begin with the conserved framework cysteine at position 104 were removed manually. To get clonality, the normalized Shannon's Diversity Index was subtracted from one, giving values from 0 (maximal diversity) to 1 (oligoclonal). Differences in the frequency of the same CDR3 between samples, such as brain versus blood, were assessed with chi-squared comparison-of-proportions tests. Public clonotypes were identified through searches of immuneACCESS, and similarity to known antiviral clonotypes was evaluated with the VDJdb browser. Imported from immuneACCESS, the table was reduced by TCRdb to in-frame sequences with V and J called. These copies leave out some clones; in studies compared against another copy, an unresolved V gene accounts for under half, and the cause of the remainder is not known. V and J calls and clone size are those listed in that table; D and trimming were worked out from the DNA. The sample includes about 340,000 clones, with 93% observed a single time. Of the sample, roughly 5.7% falls within the top ten clones.

With regard to this clone: The clone's antigen remains unknown. It has no much larger one-base neighbor in the sample; base qualities were not kept. Other DNA variants within this sample encode the same CDR3.

The material was peripheral blood, obtained 4 to 5 months after surgery. The chain uses TRBV7-9 and TRBJ1-2; TRBD1 is a possible D gene, resting on 5 matching bases. The clonotype was recovered from a boy less than two years old with tuberous sclerosis and intractable seizures. The nucleotides read TGTGCCAGCAGCTTAGGGGGCAACTATGGCTACACCTTC. This sequence encodes CASSLGGNYGYTF. The reference TRBV7-9 and TRBJ1-2 proteins fill in what lies around the CDR3, so the full variable domain reads DTGVSQNPRHKITKRGQNVTFRCDPISEHNRLYWYRQTLGQGPEFLTYFQNEAQLEKSRLLSDRFSAERPKGSFSTLEIQRTEQGDSAMYLCASSLGGNYGYTFGSGTRLTVV.